Listed below are T cell receptor beta chains from one sample, sequenced in a study of blood T cell repertoires in COVID-19. Assay: immunoSEQ multiplex PCR; the TCRdb copy retains only in-frame clones and omits some. The table shows more than 95,000 clones, with about 85% occurring only once. Sequencing was carried out using peripheral blood. The receptors originated from an elderly woman with COVID-19, enrolled during active disease. Each CDR3 is given with its conserved first and last residue. The order of the fields is V gene, clone size, J gene, CDR3 length, D gene, CDR3 protein, CDR3 DNA. The D gene is left open where the match is weak. Expanded clones are given a class, and other clones once, few, many or no size at all.

V gene: TRBV6-2/TRBV6-3; clone size: .; J gene: TRBJ2-2; CDR3 length: 12; D gene: .; CDR3 protein: CASSFSGGELFF; CDR3 DNA: TGTGCCAGCAGTTTTAGTGGCGGGGAGCTGTTTTTT
V gene: TRBV5-1; clone size: .; J gene: TRBJ2-3; CDR3 length: 15; D gene: TRBD2; CDR3 protein: CASSQIAGGTDTQYF; CDR3 DNA: TGCGCCAGCAGCCAGATAGCGGGAGGCACAGATACGCAGTATTTT
V gene: TRBV4-2; clone size: .; J gene: TRBJ2-3; CDR3 length: 15; D gene: .; CDR3 protein: CASSSRGELTDTQYF; CDR3 DNA: TGTGCCAGCAGTTCCAGGGGGGAACTCACAGATACGCAGTATTTT
V gene: TRBV19; clone size: .; J gene: TRBJ2-6; CDR3 length: 13; D gene: .; CDR3 protein: CASSIRGANVLTF; CDR3 DNA: TGTGCCAGTAGTATCAGGGGGGCCAACGTCCTGACTTTC
V gene: TRBV7-2; clone size: .; J gene: TRBJ1-4; CDR3 length: 14; D gene: TRBD1; CDR3 protein: CASSRGQHNEKLFF; CDR3 DNA: TGTGCCAGCAGCCGGGGACAGCATAATGAAAAACTGTTTTTT
V gene: TRBV9; clone size: .; J gene: TRBJ1-4; CDR3 length: 14; D gene: .; CDR3 protein: CASSLGAGNEKLFF; CDR3 DNA: TGTGCCAGCAGCCTAGGGGCAGGCAATGAAAAACTGTTTTTT
V gene: TRBV19; clone size: .; J gene: TRBJ2-5; CDR3 length: 14; D gene: .; CDR3 protein: CASSPNPGRETQYF; CDR3 DNA: TGTGCCAGTAGTCCAAACCCGGGTAGGGAGACCCAGTACTTC
V gene: TRBV3-1/TRBV3-2; clone size: .; J gene: TRBJ2-1; CDR3 length: 17; D gene: TRBD2; CDR3 protein: CASSQFRRTSGRNEQFF; CDR3 DNA: TGTGCCAGCAGCCAGTTCAGGAGGACTAGCGGGAGAAATGAGCAGTTCTTC
V gene: TRBV19; clone size: .; J gene: TRBJ2-1; CDR3 length: 13; D gene: .; CDR3 protein: CASTPWGQDEQFF; CDR3 DNA: TGTGCCAGTACCCCCTGGGGGCAGGATGAGCAGTTCTTC
V gene: TRBV19; clone size: .; J gene: TRBJ1-3; CDR3 length: 13; D gene: .; CDR3 protein: CASFRSIGNTIYF; CDR3 DNA: TGTGCCAGTTTCCGAAGCATTGGAAACACCATATATTTT
V gene: TRBV7-3; clone size: .; J gene: TRBJ1-1; CDR3 length: 13; D gene: TRBD1; CDR3 protein: CASSSTGQGEAFF; CDR3 DNA: TGTGCCAGCAGCTCAACAGGACAGGGTGAAGCTTTCTTT
V gene: TRBV28; clone size: .; J gene: TRBJ2-4; CDR3 length: 11; D gene: .; CDR3 protein: CASSILNIQYF; CDR3 DNA: TGTGCCAGCAGTATCTTAAACATTCAGTACTTC
V gene: TRBV18; clone size: .; J gene: TRBJ1-2; CDR3 length: 17; D gene: .; CDR3 protein: CASSPDIRREFNYGYTF; CDR3 DNA: TGTGCCAGCTCACCAGATATACGAAGGGAGTTTAACTATGGCTACACCTTC
V gene: TRBV7-2; clone size: .; J gene: TRBJ2-7; CDR3 length: 19; D gene: TRBD2; CDR3 protein: CASSLAAPLTSGMGYEQYF; CDR3 DNA: TGTGCCAGCAGCTTAGCCGCCCCCCTGACTAGCGGGATGGGCTACGAGCAGTACTTC
V gene: TRBV18; clone size: .; J gene: TRBJ1-3; CDR3 length: 16; D gene: .; CDR3 protein: CASSGQNPSSGNTIYF; CDR3 DNA: TGTGCCAGCTCAGGACAGAACCCGAGCTCTGGAAACACCATATATTTT
V gene: TRBV28; clone size: .; J gene: TRBJ1-6; CDR3 length: 14; D gene: .; CDR3 protein: CASSPDTHNSPLHF; CDR3 DNA: TGTGCCAGCAGCCCGGACACCCATAATTCACCCCTCCACTTT
V gene: TRBV27; clone size: .; J gene: TRBJ2-7; CDR3 length: 19; D gene: TRBD2; CDR3 protein: CASSQTTSGRGLSLYEQYF; CDR3 DNA: TGTGCCAGCAGTCAAACTACTAGCGGGAGAGGACTGAGTCTCTACGAGCAGTACTTC
V gene: TRBV4-2; clone size: once; J gene: TRBJ1-1; CDR3 length: 13; D gene: .; CDR3 protein: CASSQLVRAFISF; CDR3 DNA: TGTGCCAGCAGCCAACTCGTCAGGGCCTTCATCTCTTTT
V gene: TRBV11-2; clone size: .; J gene: TRBJ2-2; CDR3 length: 19; D gene: TRBD2; CDR3 protein: CASSFELAGGPSDTGELFF; CDR3 DNA: TGTGCCAGCAGCTTTGAACTAGCGGGAGGGCCCTCGGACACCGGGGAGCTGTTTTTT
V gene: TRBV6-1; clone size: .; J gene: TRBJ1-6; CDR3 length: 14; D gene: .; CDR3 protein: CASSEAQDNSPLHF; CDR3 DNA: TGTGCCAGCAGTGAAGCGCAGGATAATTCACCCCTCCACTTT
V gene: TRBV9; clone size: .; J gene: TRBJ2-3; CDR3 length: 13; D gene: .; CDR3 protein: CASSRQGTDTQYF; CDR3 DNA: TGTGCCAGCAGCCGTCAGGGCACAGATACGCAGTATTTT
V gene: TRBV10-3; clone size: .; J gene: TRBJ2-3; CDR3 length: 16; D gene: TRBD1; CDR3 protein: CAISELQGASTDTQYF; CDR3 DNA: TGTGCCATCAGTGAACTCCAGGGGGCTAGCACAGATACGCAGTATTTT
V gene: TRBV12-3/TRBV12-4; clone size: .; J gene: TRBJ1-1; CDR3 length: 13; D gene: TRBD1; CDR3 protein: CASSLTGKTEAFF; CDR3 DNA: TGTGCCAGCAGTTTGACAGGGAAGACTGAAGCTTTCTTT
V gene: TRBV3-1/TRBV3-2; clone size: once; J gene: TRBJ2-3; CDR3 length: 15; D gene: TRBD1; CDR3 protein: CASSLRQGRTDTQYF; CDR3 DNA: TGTGCCAGCAGTCTTCGACAGGGGAGGACAGATACGCAGTATTTT
V gene: TRBV7-9; clone size: .; J gene: TRBJ1-4; CDR3 length: 14; D gene: .; CDR3 protein: CASTDKVQNEKLFF; CDR3 DNA: TGTGCCAGCACCGACAAAGTTCAGAATGAAAAACTGTTTTTT
V gene: TRBV11-2; clone size: .; J gene: TRBJ1-2; CDR3 length: 15; D gene: .; CDR3 protein: CASSLRGQSRYGYTF; CDR3 DNA: TGTGCCAGCAGCCTAAGGGGACAATCCCGCTATGGCTACACCTTC
V gene: TRBV7-8; clone size: .; J gene: TRBJ2-1; CDR3 length: 15; D gene: TRBD1; CDR3 protein: CASSPQGASYNEQFF; CDR3 DNA: TGTGCCAGCAGCCCACAGGGGGCATCCTACAATGAGCAGTTCTTC
V gene: TRBV19; clone size: .; J gene: TRBJ1-6; CDR3 length: 14; D gene: .; CDR3 protein: CASSILDTNSPLHF; CDR3 DNA: TGTGCCAGTAGTATACTAGATACAAATTCACCCCTCCACTTT
V gene: TRBV2; clone size: .; J gene: TRBJ1-6; CDR3 length: 14; D gene: .; CDR3 protein: CASIPTGENSPLHF; CDR3 DNA: TGTGCCAGCATACCTACCGGAGAAAACTCACCCCTCCACTTT
V gene: TRBV3-1/TRBV3-2; clone size: .; J gene: TRBJ2-5; CDR3 length: 16; D gene: .; CDR3 protein: CASSQDRYSPRETQYF; CDR3 DNA: TGTGCCAGCAGCCAAGATCGATACAGCCCAAGGGAGACCCAGTACTTC
V gene: TRBV3-1/TRBV3-2; clone size: .; J gene: TRBJ1-2; CDR3 length: 12; D gene: .; CDR3 protein: CASSSHRVGYTF; CDR3 DNA: TGTGCCAGCAGCAGCCACAGAGTTGGCTACACCTTC